The 14 T cell receptor beta chains given below trace back to one sample, sequenced in a study of cytomegalovirus exposure and HLA in healthy donors. Amplification used 60 Vbeta primers and 13 Jbeta primers. Produced via immunoSEQ multiplex PCR; TCRdb's table is partial and in-frame only. The sample lists about 120,000 clones; roughly a tenth were seen once. Sequencing used PBMCs. The source of these receptors is a woman under 30 in good health and CMV-seropositive.

This clone was observed once. The conserved phenylalanine or tryptophan is not found at the CDR3 terminus, so this likely reflects a read error. The chain is built from TRBV25-1 and TRBJ2-3; D is perhaps TRBD1 (6 bases). This CDR3 spans 15 amino acids. Germline assignment: CDR1 MGHDK and CDR2 SYGVNS. Trimming removed 3 bases from V and 4 bases from J, with 14 bases in between. The CDR3 loop reads CASSDHRAGADTQYV. The CDR3 DNA reads TGTGCCAGCAGTGATCACAGGGCAGGGGCAGATACGCAGTATGTT.

The chain recombines TRBV28 with TRBJ1-1; D gene uncertain. The CDR3 spans 14 residues. Germline loops: CDR1 MDHEN, CDR2 SYDVKM. V lost 6 bases, J lost 5 bases, and 16 bases lay in between. For the CDR3, the DNA is TGTGCCAGCAGGAGTCCAAGGGCGGGGACTGAAGCTTTCTTT. It yields the protein CASRSPRAGTEAFF.

The chain links TRBV11-1 to TRBJ2-1, with D uncertain. CDR1 SGHAT and CDR2 FQDESV come from the germline V gene (reference sequence). The ends were cut back, 6 bases at V and 6 bases at J, with 6 bases in the middle. There are 11 residues in the CDR3. The CDR3 bases are TGTGCCAGCAGATCGGTCAATGAGCAGTTCTTC. Amino acid sequence: CASRSVNEQFF. The full variable domain, in which reference TRBV11-1 and TRBJ2-1 provide the parts outside the CDR3, is EAEVAQSPRYKITEKSQAVAFWCDPISGHATLYWYRQILGQGPELLVQFQDESVVDDSQLPKDRFSAERLKGVDSTLKIQPAELGDSAMYLCASRSVNEQFFGPGTRLTVL.

In this sample, this clone turned up a few times. V gene TRBV19 combines with J gene TRBJ1-4; D is unclear. The CDR3 runs to 14 residues. Germline CDR1 LNHDA, CDR2 SQIVND (reference sequence). Trimming pared 8 bases from V and 4 bases from J, leaving 14 bases between. The CDR3 region is CASQPGSFNEKLFF. CDR3 sequence (DNA): TGTGCCAGTCAACCGGGATCCTTTAATGAAAAACTGTTTTTT.

V is TRBV19 and J is TRBJ2-7; 11 positions agree with TRBD2. The CDR3 has 16 residues. V dropped 3 bases and J dropped 2; count of bases not matched to a gene: 6. The germline gives CDR1 LNHDA, CDR2 SQIVND (reference sequence). The DNA of the CDR3 is TGTGCCAGTAGTATGGTCCGACTAGCGGGAACCTACGAGCAGTACTTC. This sequence encodes CASSMVRLAGTYEQYF.

This rearrangement joins TRBV29-1 to TRBJ2-6, with a possible D match to TRBD2 (5 bases). The ends were cut back, 6 bases at V and 1 base at J, with 13 bases in the middle. CDR1 is SQVTM and CDR2 is ANQGSEA in the germline V gene. The CDR3 runs to 15 residues. The CDR3 DNA sequence: TGCAGCGTCGGAGGTCCACCTTCTGGGGCCAACGTCCTGACTTTC. Translated: CSVGGPPSGANVLTF.

As to this clone: At the DNA level, this CDR3 is encoded by other sequences in the same sample as well. The V and J genes are TRBV27 and TRBJ1-2, with no clear D. CDR1 is MNHEY, CDR2 SMNVEV, per germline (reference sequence). This CDR3 spans 14 amino acids. The V and J ends lost 4 bases and 4 bases respectively, with 13 bases between them. The DNA of the CDR3 is TGTGCCAGCAGTTCCCTGGTGGGAGGCTATGGCTACACCTTC. Translating it yields CASSSLVGGYGYTF.

This clone was observed a handful of times. The rearrangement uses TRBV7-6 and TRBJ2-7; D is perhaps TRBD2 (6 bases). This CDR3 has 17 amino acids. The germline V gene encodes CDR1 SGHVS and CDR2 FNYEAQ. V was cut by 1 base and J by 2 bases, with 18 bases left in between. The CDR3 here is CASSLGGPGDWTYEQYF. CDR3 nucleotide sequence: TGTGCCAGCAGCTTAGGGGGCCCGGGGGATTGGACCTACGAGCAGTACTTC.

This clone was detected only a few times. The CDR3 bases are TGCGCCAGCAGCTTGGTTCCGTCATCGGCAGATACGCAGTATTTT. Translation gives CASSLVPSSADTQYF. This rearrangement joins TRBV5-1 to TRBJ2-3; no firm D call. CDR3 size: 15 residues. Germline V gene sequence: CDR1 SGHRS, CDR2 YFSETQ. Trimming removed 0 bases at V and 4 bases at J, with 12 bases between. The full variable domain, rest sourced from reference TRBV5-1 and TRBJ2-3, is KAGVTQTPRYLIKTRGQQVTLSCSPISGHRSVSWYQQTPGQGLQFLFEYFSETQRNKGNFPGRFSGRQFSNSRSEMNVSTLELGDSALYLCASSLVPSSADTQYFGPGTRLTVL.

The chain links TRBV6-5 to TRBJ1-2, with D possibly matching TRBD1 (6 bases). Germline V gene data show CDR1 as MNHEY and CDR2 as SVGAGI. Trimming left V 2 bases short and J 8 bases short, with 12 bases between. The CDR3 covers 13 residues. The CDR3 DNA reads as TGTGCCAGCAGTTACCTAGGGGGGGTAGGCTACACCTTC. Translation: CASSYLGGVGYTF.

This clone was detected a few times. The gene calls are TRBV11-3 and TRBJ2-6, with D uncertain. Trimming stripped 5 bases from V and 3 bases from J, with 14 bases between. CDR3 length: 16 residues. CDR1 is SGHNT and CDR2 is YENEEA in the germline V gene. The CDR3 sequence is CASSHVLEFGANVLTF. CDR3 nucleotide sequence: TGTGCCAGCAGCCACGTTCTAGAGTTTGGGGCCAACGTCCTGACTTTC.

CDR3 in amino acids: CASSLSEDSHNEQFF. CDR3 DNA sequence: TGTGCCAGCAGCTTATCCGAGGACAGCCACAATGAGCAGTTCTTC. The V call is TRBV5-4, the J call TRBJ2-1; D possibly corresponds to TRBD1 (6 bases). The CDR3 extends over 15 amino acids. CDR1 is SGHNT and CDR2 is YYREEE in the germline V gene (reference sequence). V was pared by 2 bases and J by 5 bases, with 14 bases between.

The J gene is TRBJ2-3, the V gene TRBV7-8; D might be TRBD2 (5 bases). This CDR3 contains 16 residues. The germline CDR1 and CDR2 sequences are SGHVS and FQNEAQ. With 6 bases removed from V and 2 bases from J, the gap between germline ends came to 18 bases. Written as DNA, the CDR3 is TGTGCCAGCAGTCTAGGAGGCCTACAGTTCACAGATACGCAGTATTTT. Protein product: CASSLGGLQFTDTQYF.

This chain connects TRBV11-2 to TRBJ1-4; D uncertain. Germline lookup yields CDR1 SGHAT and CDR2 FQNNGV. Trimming shortened V by 5 bases and J by 5 bases, and 9 bases separated the two germline ends. The CDR3 is 13 amino acids. The CDR3 DNA follows: TGTGCCAGCAGCCCCCGCGTGAATGAAAAACTGTTTTTT. Translation gives CASSPRVNEKLFF.